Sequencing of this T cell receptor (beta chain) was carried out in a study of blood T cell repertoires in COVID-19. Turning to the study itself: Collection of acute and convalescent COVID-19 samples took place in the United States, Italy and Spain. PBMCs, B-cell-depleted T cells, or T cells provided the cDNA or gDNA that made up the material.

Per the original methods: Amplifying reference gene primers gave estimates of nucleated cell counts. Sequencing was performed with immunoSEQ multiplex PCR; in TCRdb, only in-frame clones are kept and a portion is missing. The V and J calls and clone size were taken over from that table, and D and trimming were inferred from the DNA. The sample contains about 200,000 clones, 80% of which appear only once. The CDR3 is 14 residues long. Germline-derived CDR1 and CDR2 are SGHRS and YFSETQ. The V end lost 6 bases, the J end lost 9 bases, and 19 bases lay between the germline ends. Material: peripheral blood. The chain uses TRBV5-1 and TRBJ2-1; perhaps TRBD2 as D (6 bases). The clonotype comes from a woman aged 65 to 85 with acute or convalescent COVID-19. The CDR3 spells CASIGLAQGGEQFF. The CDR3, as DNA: TGCGCCAGCATAGGGCTAGCTCAGGGAGGTGAGCAGTTCTTC.